Ten or more counts support the clone carrying this TCR beta chain. In TCRdb, the reads were re-called with MiXCR into one record per CDR3 protein. The sample yields some 600,000 distinct CDR3 sequences, less than 25% seen once. These data come from a study of T cell repertoires in cytomegalovirus infection. On the study more broadly: Matching HLA type and CMV infection were both indicated by public TCR beta signatures.

This CDR3 contains 15 residues. The V gene end was trimmed by 6 bases and the J gene end by 9 bases; junction bases not matched to a gene: 10. Germline V gene data show CDR1 as MDHEN and CDR2 as SYDVKM. The chain links TRBV28 to TRBJ1-6; the match to TRBD1 covers 8 bases. Sample: CD8+ T cells from PBMCs. This TCR derives from a human donor in good health (CMV status not recorded). Some clones in this sample may be carry-over from other donors' samples. CDR3 DNA: TGTGCCAGCAGCCCAGGGGGCGTTAAGGGTTCACCCCTCCACTTT. Protein sequence: CASSPGGVKGSPLHF.